The T cell receptor beta chain under discussion was sequenced for a study of OX40 agonist ivuxolimab in advanced cancers. Study-wide background: Mean age about 60 years, range about 20 to 90; roughly 82% male. One hepatocellular carcinoma and two cutaneous melanoma patients partially responded.

V lost 6 bases and J lost 6, with 9 bases in between. The germline CDR1 and CDR2 sequences are MNHEY and SMNVEV (reference sequence). The CDR3 runs to 11 residues. Peripheral blood came from all dose cohorts at three timepoints. In this sample, this clone turned up once. Repertoires were generated with immunoSEQ multiplex PCR, while TCRdb's copy carries only in-frame clones and drops some. The sample yields approximately 3,400 clones, around 80% seen once. The V and J genes are TRBV27 and TRBJ2-7; the D is unclear. The receptor was derived from an adult with an advanced solid tumor such as melanoma, head and neck, liver or kidney cancer. The sample in question was CD4+ or CD8+ T cells sorted from blood, obtained in a trial of the OX40 agonist ivuxolimab. The chain's CDR3 is CASRKVREQYF. Written as DNA, the CDR3 is TGTGCCAGCAGAAAAGTACGCGAGCAGTACTTC.